Listed here are 17 T cell receptor beta chains from one sample, sequenced in a study of blood T cell repertoires in COVID-19. Here immunoSEQ multiplex PCR was the method, and the copy in TCRdb shows in-frame clones only, minus some. The repertoire has approximately 480,000 clones, about 91% of them found once; the top ten carry 0.9%. The sample comprised peripheral blood. These receptors all come from a man aged 18 to 29 with COVID-19, enrolled during active disease.

The chain employs TRBV27 and TRBJ1-1; unclear D gene. The germline CDR1 and CDR2 sequences are MNHEY and SMNVEV (reference sequence). CDR3 length: 14 residues. Trimming cost V 6 bases and J 4 bases, with 15 bases left between them. CDR3 region: CASSPLDLSTEAFF. The CDR3 nucleotides are TGTGCCAGCAGCCCCCTAGACCTGAGCACTGAAGCTTTCTTT.

The chain combines TRBV6-5 with TRBJ2-7; weak D call: TRBD1 (6 bases). Germline V CDR1 and CDR2: MNHEY, SVGAGI. This CDR3 is built from 13 residues. Trimming took off 6 bases at V and 7 bases at J, with 16 bases between the two ends. CDR3 in DNA: TGTGCCAGCAGGGCAGGGGCGTCTAAAGAGCAGTACTTC. As protein: CASRAGASKEQYF.

V gene TRBV6-5 combines with J gene TRBJ1-4; perhaps TRBD1 as D (5 bases). The CDR3 runs 16 residues. Looked up from germline, CDR1 is MNHEY and CDR2 is SVGAGI. The V and J ends lost 1 base and 5 bases respectively, with 14 bases between them. The CDR3 nucleotides are TGTGCCAGCAGTTACTTCTTAACAGGCCGAAATGAAAAACTGTTTTTT. Encoded protein: CASSYFLTGRNEKLFF.

The chain links TRBV30 to TRBJ1-2; 8 bases line up with TRBD1. The CDR3 has 11 residues. Germline V gene lookup returns CDR1 GTSNPN and CDR2 SVGIG (reference sequence). V trimming: 5 bases; J trimming: 9 bases; junction bases outside the gene matches: 5. For the CDR3, the DNA is TGTGCCTGGCGGCAGGGGGCTAGCTACACCTTC. Translating gives CAWRQGASYTF.

This rearrangement joins TRBV5-8 to TRBJ2-1; 8 positions agree with TRBD2. In germline, CDR1 is SGHTS, CDR2 YDEGEE. The V and J ends lost 5 bases and 4 bases, in that order; junction bases with no gene match: 8. The CDR3 is made up of 15 amino acids. The CDR3: CASSSRGGRYNEQFF. As DNA, the CDR3 is TGTGCCAGCAGTTCCCGCGGGGGGAGATACAATGAGCAGTTCTTC.

The chain recombines TRBV3-1 (or the pseudogene TRBV3-2) with TRBJ1-1; D may be TRBD1 (6 bases). In germline, CDR1 is LGHDT, CDR2 YNNKEL (reference sequence). Trimming left V 3 bases short and J 5 bases short, with 19 bases between. This CDR3 is 16 amino acids long. The CDR3 nucleotides are TGTGCCAGCAGCCAGGCATCAGGCGGGAGGGGGACTGAAGCTTTCTTT. It encodes CASSQASGGRGTEAFF.

The chain combines TRBV5-1 with TRBJ2-5; 7 nucleotides agree with TRBD1. Germline CDR1 and CDR2: SGHRS and YFSETQ. CDR3 length: 13 residues. J gave up 2 bases and V 4 bases, and 2 bases lay outside the gene matches. CDR3 sequence reads: CASSRDRQETQYF. Here the CDR3 DNA reads TGCGCCAGCAGCCGGGACAGACAAGAGACCCAGTACTTC.

The chain recombines TRBV7-8 with TRBJ2-6, with D tentatively TRBD1 (6 bases). CDR1 and CDR2 (germline): SGHVS, FQNEAQ. This CDR3 has 15 amino acids. Trimming pared 7 bases from V and 0 bases from J, leaving 10 bases between. CDR3 nucleotides: TGTGCCAGCATCAAAGGGGGCTCTGGGGCCAACGTCCTGACTTTC. This codes for CASIKGGSGANVLTF.

The V and J genes are TRBV4-2 and TRBJ2-3; possibly TRBD2 for D (5 bases). Deletions cut 0 bases from V and 7 bases from J, with 20 bases between. Germline CDR1 LGHNA, CDR2 YNFKEQ. The CDR3 totals 17 residues. CDR3 sequence (DNA): TGTGCCAGCAGCCAAGAGAGTCTCCTAGCAGGACCTAATACGCAGTATTTT. This encodes CASSQESLLAGPNTQYF.

V and J are TRBV9 and TRBJ2-2, with D possibly matching TRBD2 (6 bases). Germline CDR1 reads SGDLS; CDR2 reads YYNGEE. V was shortened by 0 bases and J by 6 bases, with 9 bases between the two germline ends. This CDR3 has 14 amino acids. The CDR3 DNA reads as TGTGCCAGCAGCGTAGGGGGGGTGCCCGGGGAGCTGTTTTTT. As protein: CASSVGGVPGELFF.

The chain carries TRBV6-5 and TRBJ2-4; possible D gene TRBD2, 7 bases. Germline CDR1 MNHEY, CDR2 SVGAGI. The CDR3 extends over 14 amino acids. V gave up 8 bases and J gave up 2 bases, with 13 bases separating them. Here the CDR3 reads CASGGAGSKNIQYF. The CDR3 region has the DNA TGTGCCAGCGGGGGGGCAGGGTCCAAAAACATTCAGTACTTC.

This chain uses TRBV2 with TRBJ1-5; 7 bases align to TRBD1. V gave up 6 bases and J gave up 4 bases; unmatched junction bases: 6. The CDR3 extends over 14 amino acids. Germline assignment: CDR1 SNHLY and CDR2 FYNNEI. CDR3 sequence (DNA): TGTGCCAGCAGCGCAAGGACAGGAAATCAGCCCCAGCATTTT. Encoded protein: CASSARTGNQPQHF.

This chain joins TRBV5-4 and TRBJ1-2; D is uncertain. Per the germline V gene, CDR1 is SGHNT and CDR2 is YYREEE (reference sequence). The CDR3 has 14 amino acids. V was pared by 4 bases and J by 4 bases, with 14 bases between. CDR3 nucleotide sequence: TGTGCCAGCAGCCTCGTAAGCCCTCCCTATGGCTACACCTTC. Translation gives CASSLVSPPYGYTF.

The rearrangement links TRBV5-1 to TRBJ2-1; 16 nucleotides line up with TRBD2. The CDR3 is made up of 18 amino acids. With 6 bases clipped from V and 6 bases from J, the junction kept 12 bases outside the gene matches. The germline CDR1 and CDR2 sequences are SGHRS and YFSETQ. CDR3 in amino acids: CASNYFTGTSGRANEQFF. CDR3 coding DNA: TGCGCCAGCAACTACTTCACAGGGACTAGCGGGAGGGCCAATGAGCAGTTCTTC.

This chain joins TRBV28 and TRBJ1-2; the D is unclear. CDR1 MDHEN and CDR2 SYDVKM come from the germline V gene. The CDR3 runs to 14 residues. V gave up 5 bases and J gave up 4 bases, with 14 bases separating them. This CDR3 is CASSTKEAGYGYTF. CDR3 coding DNA: TGTGCCAGCAGTACCAAGGAGGCAGGCTATGGCTACACCTTC.

J is TRBJ2-2 and V is TRBV5-1; 8 nucleotides agree with TRBD1. This CDR3 region has 17 residues. The V gene's germline CDR1 is SGHRS and CDR2 YFSETQ. V shed 0 bases, J shed 5 bases, and the junction held 9 bases outside the gene matches. CDR3 nucleotide sequence: TGCGCCAGCAGCTTGGAGGCGGGGCAGGGGGCAACCGGGGAGCTGTTTTTT. It specifies CASSLEAGQGATGELFF. The whole variable domain, filled in from reference TRBV5-1 and TRBJ2-2, reads KAGVTQTPRYLIKTRGQQVTLSCSPISGHRSVSWYQQTPGQGLQFLFEYFSETQRNKGNFPGRFSGRQFSNSRSEMNVSTLELGDSALYLCASSLEAGQGATGELFFGEGSRLTVL.

CDR3 nucleotide sequence: TGCGCCAGCAGTCTTAGGGGCAGGACCTACGAGCAGTACTTC. Its translation is CASSLRGRTYEQYF. The J gene is TRBJ2-7, the V gene TRBV23-1; D might be TRBD1 (5 bases). TRBV23-1 belongs to the ORF category, with a function that is uncertain. Trimming removed 4 bases from V and 2 bases from J, with 12 bases in between. The CDR3 sequence is 14 residues long.